The rows below give T cell receptor beta chains drawn from one sample of a study of T cells in Graves' hyperthyroidism and ophthalmopathy. MiXCR, run by TCRdb on the multiplex PCR reads, gives a single entry per CDR3 protein. The table lists more than 600,000 distinct CDR3 sequences, about 16% of them singletons. Sample: blood. The source of these receptors is a man between 18 and 35 years old with Graves' hyperthyroidism. Both conserved end residues are part of each CDR3. Fields, in order: CDR3 DNA, CDR3 protein, J gene, D gene, CDR3 length, clone size, V gene. D genes are given only for firm matches. Part of the rows lack a size; the others show once, few, many or a class for expanded clones.

cdr3_nt: TGTGCCAGCAGCCCCTACCCCGGCGAGGGCTCAGGCTACGATGGCTACACCTTC
cdr3_aa: CASSPYPGEGSGYDGYTF
j_call: TRBJ1-2
d_call: NA
cdr3_length: 18
clone_size: many
v_call: TRBV11-2

cdr3_nt: TGTGCCAGCAGTTTATCTAGCAAGTACCAATCGTTTGGCTACACCTTC
cdr3_aa: CASSLSSKYQSFGYTF
j_call: TRBJ1-2
d_call: NA
cdr3_length: 16
clone_size: many
v_call: TRBV28

cdr3_nt: TGTGCCAGCAGCAATCCAGGGGGACAGGGGGCCTCCTACGAGCAGTACTTC
cdr3_aa: CASSNPGGQGASYEQYF
j_call: TRBJ2-7
d_call: TRBD1
cdr3_length: 17
clone_size: many
v_call: TRBV7-9

cdr3_nt: TGTGCCAGTAGTTCCCGACTAGCGGAGACACAAGAGACCCAGTACTTC
cdr3_aa: CASSSRLAETQETQYF
j_call: TRBJ2-5
d_call: TRBD2
cdr3_length: 16
clone_size: few
v_call: TRBV19

cdr3_nt: TGTGCCTGGGATGTGAGATTTAGCACAGATACGCAGTATTTT
cdr3_aa: CAWDVRFSTDTQYF
j_call: TRBJ2-3
d_call: NA
cdr3_length: 14
clone_size: many
v_call: TRBV30

cdr3_nt: TGCAGTGCTAGCGGGAGATTCTACAATGAGCAGTTCTTC
cdr3_aa: CSASGRFYNEQFF
j_call: TRBJ2-1
d_call: NA
cdr3_length: 13
clone_size: many
v_call: TRBV20-1

cdr3_nt: TGTGCCAGCGAAACTAGCGGGAGTCGGAGCACAGATACGCAGTATTTT
cdr3_aa: CASETSGSRSTDTQYF
j_call: TRBJ2-3
d_call: TRBD2
cdr3_length: 16
clone_size: NA
v_call: TRBV28

cdr3_nt: TGTGCCAGCAGTAGGACGGGGGGTCAGCCCCAGCATTTT
cdr3_aa: CASSRTGGQPQHF
j_call: TRBJ1-5
d_call: NA
cdr3_length: 13
clone_size: many
v_call: TRBV12-3/TRBV12-4

cdr3_nt: TGCAGTGCTAGAGTGCCCCGGTACACAGATACGCAGTATTTT
cdr3_aa: CSARVPRYTDTQYF
j_call: TRBJ2-3
d_call: NA
cdr3_length: 14
clone_size: NA
v_call: TRBV20-1

cdr3_nt: TGCAGCGTTGAGAAAGAGACCCAGTACTTC
cdr3_aa: CSVEKETQYF
j_call: TRBJ2-5
d_call: NA
cdr3_length: 10
clone_size: many
v_call: TRBV29-1

cdr3_nt: TGTGCCAGTAGTATTTCTTCGGGACGAAAGGTTTTCAATGAGCAGTTCTTC
cdr3_aa: CASSISSGRKVFNEQFF
j_call: TRBJ2-1
d_call: NA
cdr3_length: 17
clone_size: few
v_call: TRBV19

cdr3_nt: TGCGTCTCTAGGCTAGCGGGAGGTCCCCACACAGATACGCAGTATTTT
cdr3_aa: CVSRLAGGPHTDTQYF
j_call: TRBJ2-3
d_call: TRBD2
cdr3_length: 16
clone_size: few
v_call: TRBV5-1

cdr3_nt: TGTGCCAGCAGCGCCGGGGGGACTAGCGGTTACAATGAGCAGTTCTTC
cdr3_aa: CASSAGGTSGYNEQFF
j_call: TRBJ2-1
d_call: TRBD2
cdr3_length: 16
clone_size: NA
v_call: TRBV5-4

cdr3_nt: TGTGCCAGCAGCGCTGGAATCTGGGGAGGAGGAGATACGCAGTATTTT
cdr3_aa: CASSAGIWGGGDTQYF
j_call: TRBJ2-3
d_call: NA
cdr3_length: 16
clone_size: NA
v_call: TRBV9

cdr3_nt: TGTGCCAGCAGTGCTGGGCGGGAGACCTACGAGCAGTACTTC
cdr3_aa: CASSAGRETYEQYF
j_call: TRBJ2-7
d_call: TRBD2
cdr3_length: 14
clone_size: many
v_call: TRBV2

cdr3_nt: TGTGCCAGCAGCGTTCAACAGGGGCTTAGCGACGAGCAGTACTTC
cdr3_aa: CASSVQQGLSDEQYF
j_call: TRBJ2-7
d_call: TRBD1
cdr3_length: 15
clone_size: NA
v_call: TRBV9

cdr3_nt: TGTGCCAGCGGCGGGAGTCAGTCCTACAATGAGCAGTTCTTC
cdr3_aa: CASGGSQSYNEQFF
j_call: TRBJ2-1
d_call: TRBD2
cdr3_length: 14
clone_size: NA
v_call: TRBV7-8

cdr3_nt: TGTGCCAGCAGTTACAACAGGGTCAGGGCTTTCTTT
cdr3_aa: CASSYNRVRAFF
j_call: TRBJ1-1
d_call: NA
cdr3_length: 12
clone_size: NA
v_call: TRBV12-3/TRBV12-4

cdr3_nt: TGTGCCACCAGTGATACCCGGCCCGGTCAGGATAGCTCATATGGCTACACCTTC
cdr3_aa: CATSDTRPGQDSSYGYTF
j_call: TRBJ1-2
d_call: NA
cdr3_length: 18
clone_size: few
v_call: TRBV24-1

cdr3_nt: TGCGCCAGCAGCCAAGAAATCCGAGCGGGAGGGATTAGCAACAATGAGCAGTTCTTC
cdr3_aa: CASSQEIRAGGISNNEQFF
j_call: TRBJ2-1
d_call: TRBD2
cdr3_length: 19
clone_size: NA
v_call: TRBV7-2

cdr3_nt: TGTGCCAGCAGCTTAGCGTCGGGGACTAGCGGGAGCGATGAGCAGTTCTTC
cdr3_aa: CASSLASGTSGSDEQFF
j_call: TRBJ2-1
d_call: TRBD2
cdr3_length: 17
clone_size: many
v_call: TRBV7-9

cdr3_nt: TGTGCCAGCAGTTTGGACAGCTACCAAGAGACCCAGTACTTC
cdr3_aa: CASSLDSYQETQYF
j_call: TRBJ2-5
d_call: NA
cdr3_length: 14
clone_size: many
v_call: TRBV28

cdr3_nt: TGTGCCAGCAGTCTAGGGGGCCGATACAATGAGCAGTTCTTC
cdr3_aa: CASSLGGRYNEQFF
j_call: TRBJ2-1
d_call: TRBD1
cdr3_length: 14
clone_size: many
v_call: TRBV6-1

cdr3_nt: TGTGCCATCGGTCCAGCGGGAGGTGGTATGACCGGGGAGCTGTTTTTT
cdr3_aa: CAIGPAGGGMTGELFF
j_call: TRBJ2-2
d_call: TRBD2
cdr3_length: 16
clone_size: few
v_call: TRBV6-2/TRBV6-3

cdr3_nt: TGCAGTGCTAGGTTGGGGGGGCGGGATGAGCAGTTCTTC
cdr3_aa: CSARLGGRDEQFF
j_call: TRBJ2-1
d_call: NA
cdr3_length: 13
clone_size: many
v_call: TRBV20-1

cdr3_nt: TGTGCCAGCAGCAACACAGGGCCCTACGAGCAGTACTTC
cdr3_aa: CASSNTGPYEQYF
j_call: TRBJ2-7
d_call: NA
cdr3_length: 13
clone_size: many
v_call: TRBV28

cdr3_nt: TGTGCCAGCAGAAGCACAGGGGGGGACAATCAGCCCCAGCATTTT
cdr3_aa: CASRSTGGDNQPQHF
j_call: TRBJ1-5
d_call: TRBD1
cdr3_length: 15
clone_size: NA
v_call: TRBV5-5

cdr3_nt: TGTGCCAGCAGTGGTGGACTAGCTTTCAATGAGCAGTTCTTC
cdr3_aa: CASSGGLAFNEQFF
j_call: TRBJ2-1
d_call: TRBD2
cdr3_length: 14
clone_size: many
v_call: TRBV2

cdr3_nt: TGTGCCAGTACCGGGACATTGAACGGGGAGCTGTTTTTT
cdr3_aa: CASTGTLNGELFF
j_call: TRBJ2-2
d_call: NA
cdr3_length: 13
clone_size: NA
v_call: TRBV19